Reported below is one T cell receptor beta chain. Its antigen remains unidentified. Base qualities are not at hand, and no much larger clone is one base apart. Library generation was performed with the immunoSEQ multiplex PCR assay. The clones in this table, taken by TCRdb from immuneACCESS, are in-frame only. Not every clone is retained; where verified, under half of the shortfall comes from an unresolved V gene, and the cause of the rest is unknown. This sample has 35,000 to 50,000 clones in its table, and around 78% of those were observed once. The ten top clones hold roughly 50% of the sample. The entry originates in a study of control samples from healthy donors and cancer patients (TCRdb year 2020). The sequenced sample was blood. This TCR came from a man between 60 and 75 years old in good health.

CDR3 protein: CASGTSNNEQFF. Here is the DNA: TGTGCCAGCGGGACTAGCAACAATGAGCAGTTCTTC. The chain uses TRBV7-9 and TRBJ2-1; 9 nucleotides in the junction match TRBD2. The CDR3 has 12 amino acids, counting the end cysteine and phenylalanine. The sequence is cut down to CDR3 DNA, 36 bases in frame from base 1. V is pruned by 8 bases and J by 5 bases, leaving 1 base of the junction without a gene match. CDR1 and CDR2 were assigned from the germline V gene (reference sequence) as SEHNR and FQNEAQ. The CDR3 plus the reference TRBV7-9 and TRBJ2-1 genes for the other parts give the full variable domain: DTGVSQNPRHKITKRGQNVTFRCDPISEHNRLYWYRQTLGQGPEFLTYFQNEAQLEKSRLLSDRFSAERPKGSFSTLEIQRTEQGDSAMYLCASGTSNNEQFFGPGTRLTVL.